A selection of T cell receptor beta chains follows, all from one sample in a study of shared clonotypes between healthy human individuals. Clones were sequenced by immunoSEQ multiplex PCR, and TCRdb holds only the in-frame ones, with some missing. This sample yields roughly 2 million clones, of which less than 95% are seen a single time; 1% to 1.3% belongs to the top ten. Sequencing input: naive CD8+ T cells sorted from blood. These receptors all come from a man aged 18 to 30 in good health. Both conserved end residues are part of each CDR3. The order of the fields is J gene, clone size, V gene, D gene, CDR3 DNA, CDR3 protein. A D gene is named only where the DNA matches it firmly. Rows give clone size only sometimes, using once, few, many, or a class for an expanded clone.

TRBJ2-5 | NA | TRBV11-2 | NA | TGTGCCAGCAGCTTAGGCGAAGAGACCCAGTACTTC | CASSLGEETQYF
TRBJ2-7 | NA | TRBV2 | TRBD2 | TGTGCCAGCAGTGAATTTGCAGCGGGAGGGCTTTACGAGCAGTACTTC | CASSEFAAGGLYEQYF
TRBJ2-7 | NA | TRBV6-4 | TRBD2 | TGTGCCAGCAGGCCCGGGACTAGACGCTACGAGCAGTACTTC | CASRPGTRRYEQYF
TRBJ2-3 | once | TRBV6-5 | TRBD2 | TGTGCCAGCAGTTACCGGCGGGAGTATGAGACAGATACGCAGTATTTT | CASSYRREYETDTQYF
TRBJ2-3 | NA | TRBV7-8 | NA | TGTGCCAGCAGCTCCCTCGGAGCCGACTCCACAGATACGCAGTATTTT | CASSSLGADSTDTQYF
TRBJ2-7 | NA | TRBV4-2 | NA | TGTGCCAGCAGCCAAGTTTTTTTTGAGCAGTACTTC | CASSQVFFEQYF
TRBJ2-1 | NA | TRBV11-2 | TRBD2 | TGTGCAGGTCGGCAAGCGGGAGGCAATGAGCAGTTCTTC | CAGRQAGGNEQFF
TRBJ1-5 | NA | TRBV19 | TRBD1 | TGTGCCAGTAGTCCCGACAGGGCCCAGCCCCAGCATTTT | CASSPDRAQPQHF
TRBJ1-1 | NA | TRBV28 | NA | TGTGCCAGCAGTTTATTAAGGAACACTGAAGCTTTCTTT | CASSLLRNTEAFF
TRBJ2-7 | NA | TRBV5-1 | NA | TGCGCCAGCAGCTTAACACCGGACTACGAGCAGTACTTC | CASSLTPDYEQYF
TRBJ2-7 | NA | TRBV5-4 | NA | TGTGCCAGCAGCTTGGCCGGGGGCCTCTCCTACGAGCAGTACTTC | CASSLAGGLSYEQYF
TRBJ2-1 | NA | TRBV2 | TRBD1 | TGTGCCAGCAACCTGGACAGGGGGCATGAGCAGTTCTTC | CASNLDRGHEQFF
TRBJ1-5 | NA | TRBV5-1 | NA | TGCGCCAGCAGCTTGTTCAGGAGTCAGCCCCAGCATTTT | CASSLFRSQPQHF
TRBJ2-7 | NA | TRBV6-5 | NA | TGTGCCAGCAGTTACTCAGTTGCGTACGAGCAGTACTTC | CASSYSVAYEQYF
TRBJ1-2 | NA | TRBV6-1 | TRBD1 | TGTGCCAGCAGTGAATGGACAGGATATGACTATGGCTACACCTTC | CASSEWTGYDYGYTF
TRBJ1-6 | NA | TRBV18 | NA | TGTGCCAGCTCACCTGGTCAGCTGTATAATTCACCCCTCCACTTT | CASSPGQLYNSPLHF
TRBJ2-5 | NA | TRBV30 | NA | TGTGCCTGGAGTGTAGGGCGCGGAGAGACCCAGTACTTC | CAWSVGRGETQYF
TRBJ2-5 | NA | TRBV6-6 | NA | TGTGCCAGCACCCAACAAGAGACCCAGTACTTC | CASTQQETQYF
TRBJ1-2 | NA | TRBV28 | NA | TGTGCCAGCAGCCACTATGGCTACACCTTC | CASSHYGYTF
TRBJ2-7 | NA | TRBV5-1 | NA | TGCGCCAGCAGCCCTCAAGGATCCTACGAGCAGTACTTC | CASSPQGSYEQYF
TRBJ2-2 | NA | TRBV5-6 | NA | TGTGCCAGCAGCTTGGTCGCTTGGGACACCGGGGAGCTGTTTTTT | CASSLVAWDTGELFF
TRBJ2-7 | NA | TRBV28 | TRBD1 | TGTGCCAGCAGTCACAGGGGGCTAGGCGAGCAGTACTTC | CASSHRGLGEQYF
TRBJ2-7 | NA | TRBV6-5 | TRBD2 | TGTGCCAGCAGTCTAGCGGGAGGGCCTTACGAGCAGTACTTC | CASSLAGGPYEQYF
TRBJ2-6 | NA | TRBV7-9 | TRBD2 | TGTGCCAGCAGCCACCTAGCGGGGGGCCGTGGGGCCAACGTCCTGACTTTC | CASSHLAGGRGANVLTF
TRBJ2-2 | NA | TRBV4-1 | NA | TGCGCCAGCAGCCCCCCAGGGTACACCGGGGAGCTGTTTTTT | CASSPPGYTGELFF
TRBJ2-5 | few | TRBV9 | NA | TGTGCCAGCAGCGTAGGAGCGCAAGAGACCCAGTACTTC | CASSVGAQETQYF
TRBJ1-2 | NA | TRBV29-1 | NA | TGCAGCGTCCAATCCGGGACGAACGCGCATGGCTACACCTTC | CSVQSGTNAHGYTF
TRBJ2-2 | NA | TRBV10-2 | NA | TGCGCCAGCAGTGAGACACTGCCACGAGCCGGGGAGCTGTTTTTT | CASSETLPRAGELFF
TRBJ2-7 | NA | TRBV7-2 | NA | TGTGCCAGCAGCTTTGGCGGCTCTTACGAGCAGTACTTC | CASSFGGSYEQYF
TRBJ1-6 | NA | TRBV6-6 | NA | TGTGCCAGCAGTTACTCGGCACAGGATCCGACTTCACCCCTCCACTTT | CASSYSAQDPTSPLHF
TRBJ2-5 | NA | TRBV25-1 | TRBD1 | TGTGCCAGCAGTGGTCCTTTCCGGGACAGGCTACAAGAGACCCAGTACTTC | CASSGPFRDRLQETQYF
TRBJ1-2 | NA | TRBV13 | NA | TGTGCCAGCAGCTTGTCGACAGACTATGGCTACACCTTC | CASSLSTDYGYTF
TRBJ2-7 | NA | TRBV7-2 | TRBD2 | TGTGCCAGCAGCAGTACTAGCGGGATCTCCTACGAGCAGTACTTC | CASSSTSGISYEQYF
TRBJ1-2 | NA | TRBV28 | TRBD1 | TGTGCCAGCAGTTCACGACAGGGGAGTGACTATGGCTACACCTTC | CASSSRQGSDYGYTF
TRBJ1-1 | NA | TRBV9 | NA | TGTGCCAGCAGCGTAGTAACCGGCCCAGGAGCTTTCTTT | CASSVVTGPGAFF
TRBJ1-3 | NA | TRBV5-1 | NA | TGCGCCAGCAGCTTATCAGGGGCTCTCTCTGGAAACACCATATATTTT | CASSLSGALSGNTIYF
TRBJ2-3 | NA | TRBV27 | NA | TGTGCCAGCAGTTTTTTGGGCCCCTCTCAGTGGGATACGCAGTATTTT | CASSFLGPSQWDTQYF
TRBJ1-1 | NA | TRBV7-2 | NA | TGTGCCAGCAGCTTAATGCAGGGAGGGTTCACTGAAGCTTTCTTT | CASSLMQGGFTEAFF
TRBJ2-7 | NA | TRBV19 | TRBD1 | TGTGCCAGTAGTGCTGGACCGGGACAGGATTACGAGCAGTACTTC | CASSAGPGQDYEQYF
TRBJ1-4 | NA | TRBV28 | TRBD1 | TGTGCCAGCAGCTCGACAGGGGGAGGTGAAAAACTGTTTTTT | CASSSTGGGEKLFF
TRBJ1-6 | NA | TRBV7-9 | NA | TGTGCCAGCAGCTTAGAGCAGGGGAATTCACCCCTCCACTTT | CASSLEQGNSPLHF
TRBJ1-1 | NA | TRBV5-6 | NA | TGTGCCAGCAGCCCCTGGCAGAGCACTGAAGCTTTCTTT | CASSPWQSTEAFF